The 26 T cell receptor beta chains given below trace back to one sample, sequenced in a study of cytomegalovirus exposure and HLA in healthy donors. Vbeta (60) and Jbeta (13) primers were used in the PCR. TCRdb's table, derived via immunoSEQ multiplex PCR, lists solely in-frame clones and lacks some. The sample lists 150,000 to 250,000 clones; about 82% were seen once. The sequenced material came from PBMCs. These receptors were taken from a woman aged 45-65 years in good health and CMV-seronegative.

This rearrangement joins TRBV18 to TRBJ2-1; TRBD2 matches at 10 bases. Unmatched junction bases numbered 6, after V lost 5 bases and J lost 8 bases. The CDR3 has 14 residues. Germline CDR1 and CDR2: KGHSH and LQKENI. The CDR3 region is CASSVTSGNHEQFF. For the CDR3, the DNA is TGTGCCAGCTCAGTAACTAGCGGGAACCATGAGCAGTTCTTC.

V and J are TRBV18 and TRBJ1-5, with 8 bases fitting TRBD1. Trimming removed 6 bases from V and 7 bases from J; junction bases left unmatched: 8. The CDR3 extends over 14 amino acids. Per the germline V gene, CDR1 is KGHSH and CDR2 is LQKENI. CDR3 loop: CASSQTGAGQPQHF. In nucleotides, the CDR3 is TGTGCCAGCTCTCAGACAGGGGCAGGGCAGCCCCAGCATTTT.

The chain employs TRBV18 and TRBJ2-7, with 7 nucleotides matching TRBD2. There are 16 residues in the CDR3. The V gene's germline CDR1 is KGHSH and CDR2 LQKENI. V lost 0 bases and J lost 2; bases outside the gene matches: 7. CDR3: CASSPPIVGGAYEQYF. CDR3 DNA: TGTGCCAGCTCACCACCTATTGTGGGGGGGGCCTACGAGCAGTACTTC.

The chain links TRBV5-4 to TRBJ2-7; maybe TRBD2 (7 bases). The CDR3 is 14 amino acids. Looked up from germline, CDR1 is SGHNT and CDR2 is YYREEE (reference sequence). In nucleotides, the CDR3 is TGTGCGATTTCGACGGGGGGCGCCCGTGGGGAGCAGTACTTC. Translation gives CAISTGGARGEQYF.

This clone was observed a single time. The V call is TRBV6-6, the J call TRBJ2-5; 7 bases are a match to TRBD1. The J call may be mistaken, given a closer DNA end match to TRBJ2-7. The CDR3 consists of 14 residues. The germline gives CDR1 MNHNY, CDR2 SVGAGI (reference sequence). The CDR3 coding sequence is TGTGCCAGCAGTCAAGGGGGCGCTTCCTACGAGCAGTACTTC. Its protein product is CASSQGGASYEQYF.

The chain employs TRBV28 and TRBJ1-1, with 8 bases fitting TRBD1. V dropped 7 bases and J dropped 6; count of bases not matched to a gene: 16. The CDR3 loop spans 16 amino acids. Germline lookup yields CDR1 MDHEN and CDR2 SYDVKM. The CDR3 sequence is CASKLIQGGWGSEAFF. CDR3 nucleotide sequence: TGTGCCAGCAAGTTAATACAGGGGGGGTGGGGCTCTGAAGCTTTCTTT.

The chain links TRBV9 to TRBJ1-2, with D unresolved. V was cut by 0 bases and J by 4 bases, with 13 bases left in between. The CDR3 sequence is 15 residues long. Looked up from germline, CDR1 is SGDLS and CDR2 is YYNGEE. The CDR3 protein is CASSVGEWDGYGYTF. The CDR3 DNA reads TGTGCCAGCAGCGTAGGGGAGTGGGATGGCTATGGCTACACCTTC.

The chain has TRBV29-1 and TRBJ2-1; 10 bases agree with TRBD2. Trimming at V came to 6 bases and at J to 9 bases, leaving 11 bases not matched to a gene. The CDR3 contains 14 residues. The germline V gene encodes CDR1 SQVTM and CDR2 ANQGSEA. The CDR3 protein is CSVPGLAGVSEQFF. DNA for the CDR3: TGCAGCGTCCCCGGGCTAGCGGGAGTGAGTGAGCAGTTCTTC.

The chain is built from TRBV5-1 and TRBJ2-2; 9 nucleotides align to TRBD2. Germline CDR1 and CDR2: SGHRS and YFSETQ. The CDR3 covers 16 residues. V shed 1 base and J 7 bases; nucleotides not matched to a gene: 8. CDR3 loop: CASSLPGLARDGELFF. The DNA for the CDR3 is TGCGCCAGCAGCTTGCCCGGACTAGCGAGAGACGGGGAGCTGTTTTTT.

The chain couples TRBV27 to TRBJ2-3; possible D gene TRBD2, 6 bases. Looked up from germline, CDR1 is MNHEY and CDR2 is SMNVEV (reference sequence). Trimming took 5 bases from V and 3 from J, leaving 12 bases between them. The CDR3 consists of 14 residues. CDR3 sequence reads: CASSLTSTTDTQYF. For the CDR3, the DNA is TGTGCCAGCAGTCTAACTAGCACGACAGATACGCAGTATTTT.

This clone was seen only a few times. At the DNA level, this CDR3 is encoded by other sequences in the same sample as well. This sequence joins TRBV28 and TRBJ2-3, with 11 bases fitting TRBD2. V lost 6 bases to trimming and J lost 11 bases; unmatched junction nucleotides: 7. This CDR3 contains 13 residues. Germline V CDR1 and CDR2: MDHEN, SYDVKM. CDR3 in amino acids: CASRLWTSGLQYF. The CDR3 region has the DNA TGTGCCAGCAGACTTTGGACTAGCGGGTTGCAGTATTTT. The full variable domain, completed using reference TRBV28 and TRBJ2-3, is DVKVTQSSRYLVKRTGEKVFLECVQDMDHENMFWYRQDPGLGLRLIYFSYDVKMKEKGDIPEGYSVSREKKERFSLILESASTNQTSMYLCASRLWTSGLQYFGPGTRLTVL.

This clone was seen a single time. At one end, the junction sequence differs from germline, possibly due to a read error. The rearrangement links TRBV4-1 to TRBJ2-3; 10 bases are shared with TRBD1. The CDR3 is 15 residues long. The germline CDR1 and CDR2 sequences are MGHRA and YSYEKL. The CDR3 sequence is CAISPSQTGTGAPYF. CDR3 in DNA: TGCGCCATCAGCCCAAGCCAAACCGGGACAGGGGCGCCGTATTTT.

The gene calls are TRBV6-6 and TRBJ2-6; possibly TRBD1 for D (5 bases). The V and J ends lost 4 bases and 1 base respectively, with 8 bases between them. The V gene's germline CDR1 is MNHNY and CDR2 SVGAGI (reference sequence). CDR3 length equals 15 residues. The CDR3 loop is CASSSPGSGANVLTF. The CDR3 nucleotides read TGTGCCAGCAGTTCCCCAGGGTCTGGGGCCAACGTCCTGACTTTC.

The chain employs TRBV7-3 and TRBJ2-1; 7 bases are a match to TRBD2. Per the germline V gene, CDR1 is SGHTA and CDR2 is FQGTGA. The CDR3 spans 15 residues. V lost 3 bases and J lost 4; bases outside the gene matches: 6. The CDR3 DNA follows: TGTGCCAGCAGCTTTAGACTAGCTGGGTACAATGAGCAGTTCTTC. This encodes CASSFRLAGYNEQFF.

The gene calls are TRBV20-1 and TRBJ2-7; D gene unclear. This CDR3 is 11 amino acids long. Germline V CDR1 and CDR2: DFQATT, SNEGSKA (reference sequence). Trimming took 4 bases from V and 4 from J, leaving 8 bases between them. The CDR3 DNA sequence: TGCAGTGCTACCGGGTCTTACGAGCAGTACTTC. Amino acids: CSATGSYEQYF.

CDR3 nucleotide sequence: TGTCCCGGGACAGAGCCTAAAGAGACCCAGTACTTC. Its translation is CPGTEPKETQYF. This chain uses TRBV21-1 with TRBJ2-5; no check of the table's D call, TRBD1, against the DNA was made. TRBV21-1 is flagged as a pseudogene. CDR3 length: 12 amino acids.

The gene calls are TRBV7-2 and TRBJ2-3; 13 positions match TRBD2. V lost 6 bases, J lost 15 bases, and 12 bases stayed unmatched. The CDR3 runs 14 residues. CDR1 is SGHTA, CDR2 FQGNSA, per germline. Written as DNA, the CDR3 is TGTGCCAGCAGAGGACCTGGACTAGCGGGAGCGCTCTATTTT. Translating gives CASRGPGLAGALYF.

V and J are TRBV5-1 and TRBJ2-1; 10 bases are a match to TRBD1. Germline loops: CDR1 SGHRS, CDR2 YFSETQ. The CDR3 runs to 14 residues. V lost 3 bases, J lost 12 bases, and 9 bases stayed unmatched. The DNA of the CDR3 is TGCGCCAGCAGCTCCACGGGACAGGGGATGTCGCAGTTCTTC. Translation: CASSSTGQGMSQFF.

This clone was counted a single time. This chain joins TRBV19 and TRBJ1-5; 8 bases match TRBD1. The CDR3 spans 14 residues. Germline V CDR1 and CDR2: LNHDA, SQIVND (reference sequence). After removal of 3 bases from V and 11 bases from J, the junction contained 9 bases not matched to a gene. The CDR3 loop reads CASSINRGTTAQHF. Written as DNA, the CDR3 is TGTGCCAGTAGTATCAACAGGGGGACCACAGCCCAGCATTTT.

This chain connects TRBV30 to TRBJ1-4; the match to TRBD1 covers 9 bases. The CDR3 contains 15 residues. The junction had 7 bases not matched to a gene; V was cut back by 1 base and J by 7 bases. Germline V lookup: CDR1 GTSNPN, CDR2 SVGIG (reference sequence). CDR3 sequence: CAWSELGQGSEKLFF. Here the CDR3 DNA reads TGTGCCTGGAGTGAATTGGGACAGGGATCTGAAAAACTGTTTTTT.

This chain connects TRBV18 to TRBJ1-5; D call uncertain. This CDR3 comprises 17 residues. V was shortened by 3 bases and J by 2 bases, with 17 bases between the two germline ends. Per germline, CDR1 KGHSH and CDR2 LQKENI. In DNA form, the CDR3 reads TGTGCCAGCTCACCGGCTTTCACAGCCCTCGGCAATCAGCCCCAGCATTTT. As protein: CASSPAFTALGNQPQHF.

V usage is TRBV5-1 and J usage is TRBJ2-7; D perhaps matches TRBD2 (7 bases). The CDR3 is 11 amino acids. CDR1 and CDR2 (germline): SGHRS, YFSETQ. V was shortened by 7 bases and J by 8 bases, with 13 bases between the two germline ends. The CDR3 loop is CASGEGGQQYF. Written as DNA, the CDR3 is TGCGCCAGCGGCGAGGGGGGGCAGCAGTACTTC.

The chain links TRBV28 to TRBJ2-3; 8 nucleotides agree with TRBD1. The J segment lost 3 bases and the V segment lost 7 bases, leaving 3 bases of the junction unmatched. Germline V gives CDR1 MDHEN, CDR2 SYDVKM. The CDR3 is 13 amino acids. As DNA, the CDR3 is TGTGCCAGCAAAACAGGGGGGACAGATACGCAGTATTTT. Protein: CASKTGGTDTQYF.

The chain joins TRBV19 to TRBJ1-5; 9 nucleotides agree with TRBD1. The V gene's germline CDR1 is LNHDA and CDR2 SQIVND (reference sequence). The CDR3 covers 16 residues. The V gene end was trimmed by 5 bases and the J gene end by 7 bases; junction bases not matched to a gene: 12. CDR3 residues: CASSRSGQGIQQPQHF. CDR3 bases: TGTGCCAGTAGTCGCTCGGGACAGGGAATACAGCAGCCCCAGCATTTT.

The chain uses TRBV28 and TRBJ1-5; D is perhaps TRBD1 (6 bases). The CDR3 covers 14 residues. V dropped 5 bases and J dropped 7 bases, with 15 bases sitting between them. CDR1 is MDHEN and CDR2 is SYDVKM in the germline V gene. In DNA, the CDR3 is TGTGCCAGCAGTGCCCCGGGGGGCGCGCAGCCCCAGCATTTT. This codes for CASSAPGGAQPQHF. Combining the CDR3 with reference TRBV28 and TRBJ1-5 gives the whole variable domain DVKVTQSSRYLVKRTGEKVFLECVQDMDHENMFWYRQDPGLGLRLIYFSYDVKMKEKGDIPEGYSVSREKKERFSLILESASTNQTSMYLCASSAPGGAQPQHFGDGTRLSIL.

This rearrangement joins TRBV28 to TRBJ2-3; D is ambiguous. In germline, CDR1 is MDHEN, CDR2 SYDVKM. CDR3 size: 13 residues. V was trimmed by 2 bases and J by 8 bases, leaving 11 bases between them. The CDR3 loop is CASSLVSPGTQYF. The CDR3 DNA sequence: TGTGCCAGCAGTTTAGTGTCCCCGGGTACGCAGTATTTT. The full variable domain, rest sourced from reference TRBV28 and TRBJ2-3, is DVKVTQSSRYLVKRTGEKVFLECVQDMDHENMFWYRQDPGLGLRLIYFSYDVKMKEKGDIPEGYSVSREKKERFSLILESASTNQTSMYLCASSLVSPGTQYFGPGTRLTVL.